The present entry profiles one T cell receptor beta chain with its context. Antigen specificity is unknown. Amplification by 5'RACE using constant-segment primers produced TCR alpha and TCR beta cDNA libraries that carried sample barcodes and UMIs. A single record per CDR3 protein comes from TCRdb applying MiXCR to the 5' RACE reads. Of about 110,000 distinct CDR3 sequences listed, over 15% are singletons. This sample stems from a study of T-cell memory formation after mild COVID-19. About the study: The two donors had largely donor-specific TCR clusters. The study, taken as a whole, reports: Whereas later expanders leaned CD4+, clones contracting day 15 to 85 showed a balanced CD4/CD8 makeup. The second-wave clones peaking on day 37 were not confirmed as SARS-CoV-2-specific.

From germline, CDR1 is SGHVS and CDR2 FNYEAQ. CDR3 size: 13 residues. V lost 4 bases, J lost 2 bases, and 2 bases stayed unmatched. The sequencing input was PBMCs or a T cell subset sorted from them (not recorded which). This TCR derives from a man in his late teens or twenties who had mild COVID-19 (a few samples of this study predate the infection). Cell type and time point are not known. V is TRBV7-6 and J is TRBJ2-7; 7 positions agree with TRBD1. In DNA, the CDR3 is TGTGCCAGCAGCTCACAGGGGACCTACGAGCAGTACTTC. It translates to CASSSQGTYEQYF. The whole variable domain, remainder taken from reference TRBV7-6 and TRBJ2-7, is GAGVSQSPRYKVTKRGQDVALRCDPISGHVSLYWYRQALGQGPEFLTYFNYEAQQDKSGLPNDRFSAERPEGSISTLTIQRTEQRDSAMYRCASSSQGTYEQYFGPGTRLTVT.